The clone carrying this TCR beta chain was detected only a few times. Its antigen remains unidentified. The sample originates from a study of regulatory T cells in long-lasting Graves disease. Study overall: Newly diagnosed Graves' patients took antithyroid drugs under 3 months. General observations from the study: With a small sample size, accuracy may have been reduced. Shared public clonotypes totalled 2,741 in persistent patients, compared with about 930 in new patients.

Arm-PCR of CDR3 regions and iRepertoire HTBI primers were used to build TCR beta libraries. Each CDR3 protein gets one entry after TCRdb re-called the multiplex PCR reads with MiXCR. The sample yields a few hundred thousand distinct CDR3 sequences, over 20% seen once. Trimming took 3 bases from V and 9 from J; bases not matched to a gene: 9. Germline CDR1 is DFQATT and CDR2 is SNEGSKA (reference sequence). The CDR3 covers 13 residues. Stated time point: newly diagnosed GD, antithyroid drugs for less than 3 months. RNA from PBMCs was the source of the TCR library. This TCR derives from a female donor with Graves disease. V gene TRBV20-1 combines with J gene TRBJ1-1; 8 bases line up with TRBD1. Specimen: peripheral blood mononuclear cells (PBMCs), collected at new diagnosis, from a patient treated with antithyroid drugs. The CDR3: CSARTGATLQAFF. The CDR3 coding sequence is TGCAGTGCTAGGACAGGGGCAACTTTACAAGCTTTCTTT.